This T cell receptor beta chain stems from a study of OX40 agonist ivuxolimab in advanced cancers. Study-level background: Cohort: 65% to 90% men, mean age about 60, aged roughly 23 to 90. Three partial responders included one hepatocellular carcinoma patient and two cutaneous melanoma patients.

Method: immunoSEQ multiplex PCR; TCRdb's copy keeps in-frame clones and lacks some. This table has more than 95,000 clones, 80% to 95% appearing once. General study points: CD8+ T cells averaged more expanded clones than CD4+.

Points on this clone: Its antigen remains unknown.

CDR3 length equals 14 residues. Between the trimmed V and J ends, which lost 2 bases and 5 bases, there was a span of 10 bases. Germline loops: CDR1 SGHVS, CDR2 FNYEAQ. Peripheral blood came from all dose cohorts at three timepoints. The chain combines TRBV7-6 with TRBJ2-1; D uncertain. The specimen was CD4+ or CD8+ T cells sorted from blood, collected in a trial of the OX40 agonist ivuxolimab. The sequence derives from an adult with an advanced solid tumor such as melanoma, head and neck, liver or kidney cancer. The CDR3 coding sequence is TGTGCCAGCAGCTTAAGTGATGGCAACAATGAGCAGTTCTTC. Translation: CASSLSDGNNEQFF.